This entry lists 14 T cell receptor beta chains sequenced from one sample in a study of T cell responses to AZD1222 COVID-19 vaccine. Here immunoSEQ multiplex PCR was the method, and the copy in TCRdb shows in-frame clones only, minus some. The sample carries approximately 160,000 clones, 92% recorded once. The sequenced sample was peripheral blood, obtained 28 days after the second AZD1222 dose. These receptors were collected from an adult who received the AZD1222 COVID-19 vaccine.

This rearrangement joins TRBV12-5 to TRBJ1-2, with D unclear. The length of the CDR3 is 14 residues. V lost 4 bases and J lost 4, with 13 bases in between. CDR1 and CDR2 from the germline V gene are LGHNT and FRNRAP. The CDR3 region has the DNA TGTGCTAGTGGTTCCGGAGGACCAGGCTATGGCTACACCTTC. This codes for CASGSGGPGYGYTF. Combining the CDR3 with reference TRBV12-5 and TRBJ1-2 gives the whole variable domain DARVTQTPRHKVTEMGQEVTMRCQPILGHNTVFWYRQTMMQGLELLAYFRNRAPLDDSGMPKDRFSAEMPDATLATLKIQPSEPRDSAVYFCASGSGGPGYGYTFGSGTRLTVV.

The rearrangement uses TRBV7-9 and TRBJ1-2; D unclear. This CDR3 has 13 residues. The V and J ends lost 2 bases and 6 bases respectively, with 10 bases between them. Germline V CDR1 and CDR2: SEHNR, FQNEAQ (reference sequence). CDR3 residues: CASSLLPVDGYTF. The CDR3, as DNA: TGTGCCAGCAGCTTACTCCCGGTGGATGGCTACACCTTC.

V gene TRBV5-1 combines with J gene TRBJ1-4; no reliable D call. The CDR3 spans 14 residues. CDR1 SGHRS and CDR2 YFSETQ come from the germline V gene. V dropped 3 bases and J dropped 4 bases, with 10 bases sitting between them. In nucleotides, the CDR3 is TGCGCCAGCAGCTCGTTCCAGAGTAATGAAAAACTGTTTTTT. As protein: CASSSFQSNEKLFF.

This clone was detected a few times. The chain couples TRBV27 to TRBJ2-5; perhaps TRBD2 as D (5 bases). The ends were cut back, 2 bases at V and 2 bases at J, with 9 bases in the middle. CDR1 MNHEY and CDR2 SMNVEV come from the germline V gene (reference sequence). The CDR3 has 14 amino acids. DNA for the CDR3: TGTGCCAGCAGTTTAATCGGAGGACAAGAGACCCAGTACTTC. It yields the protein CASSLIGGQETQYF.

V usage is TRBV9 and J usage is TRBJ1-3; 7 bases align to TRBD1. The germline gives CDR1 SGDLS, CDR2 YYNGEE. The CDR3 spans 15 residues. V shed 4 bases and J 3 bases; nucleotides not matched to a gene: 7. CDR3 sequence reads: CASSPAGGVGNTIYF. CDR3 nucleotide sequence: TGTGCCAGCAGCCCAGCAGGGGGGGTTGGAAACACCATATATTTT.

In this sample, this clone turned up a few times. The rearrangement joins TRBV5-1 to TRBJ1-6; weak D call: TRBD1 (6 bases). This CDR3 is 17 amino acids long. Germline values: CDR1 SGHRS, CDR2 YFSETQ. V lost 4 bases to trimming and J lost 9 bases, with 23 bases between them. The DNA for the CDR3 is TGCGCCAGCAGCCTACTTACAGGGTCGAGGTTAAGTTCACCCCTCCACTTT. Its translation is CASSLLTGSRLSSPLHF.

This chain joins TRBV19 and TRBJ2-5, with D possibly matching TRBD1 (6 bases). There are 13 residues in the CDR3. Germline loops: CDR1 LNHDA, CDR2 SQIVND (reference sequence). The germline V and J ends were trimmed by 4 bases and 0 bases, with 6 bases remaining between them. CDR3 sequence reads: CASSRDNQETQYF. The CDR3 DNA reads TGTGCCAGTAGTAGGGACAACCAAGAGACCCAGTACTTC.

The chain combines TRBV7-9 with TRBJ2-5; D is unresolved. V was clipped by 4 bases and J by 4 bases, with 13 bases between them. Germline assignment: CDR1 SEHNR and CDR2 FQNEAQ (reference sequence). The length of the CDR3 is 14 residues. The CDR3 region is CASSSATMVETQYF. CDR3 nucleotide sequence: TGTGCCAGCAGCTCGGCCACGATGGTAGAGACCCAGTACTTC.

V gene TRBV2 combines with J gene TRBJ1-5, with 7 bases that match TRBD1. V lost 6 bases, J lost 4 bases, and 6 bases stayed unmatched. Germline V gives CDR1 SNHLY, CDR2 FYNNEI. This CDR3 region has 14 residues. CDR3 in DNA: TGTGCCAGCAGCACTCACAGGGGTAATCAGCCCCAGCATTTT. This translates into CASSTHRGNQPQHF.

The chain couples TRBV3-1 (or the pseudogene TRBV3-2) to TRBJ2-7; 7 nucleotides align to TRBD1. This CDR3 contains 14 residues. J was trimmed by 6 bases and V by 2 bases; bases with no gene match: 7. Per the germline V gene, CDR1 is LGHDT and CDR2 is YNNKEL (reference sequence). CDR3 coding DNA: TGTGCCAGCAGCCAATCGGACAGGCTCACCGAGCAGTACTTC. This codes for CASSQSDRLTEQYF.

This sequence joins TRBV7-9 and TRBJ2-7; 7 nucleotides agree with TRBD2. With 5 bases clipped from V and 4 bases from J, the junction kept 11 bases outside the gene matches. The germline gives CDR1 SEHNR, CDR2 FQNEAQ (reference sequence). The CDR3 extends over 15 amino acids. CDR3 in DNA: TGTGCCAGCAGCCCACCACCTAGCGGAGAATACGAGCAGTACTTC. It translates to CASSPPPSGEYEQYF.

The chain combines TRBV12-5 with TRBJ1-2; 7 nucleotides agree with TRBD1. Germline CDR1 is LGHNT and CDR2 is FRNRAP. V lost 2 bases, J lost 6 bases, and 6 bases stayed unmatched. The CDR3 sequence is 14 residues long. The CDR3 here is CASGLRGQNDGYTF. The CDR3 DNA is TGTGCTAGTGGTTTGAGGGGGCAGAATGATGGCTACACCTTC.

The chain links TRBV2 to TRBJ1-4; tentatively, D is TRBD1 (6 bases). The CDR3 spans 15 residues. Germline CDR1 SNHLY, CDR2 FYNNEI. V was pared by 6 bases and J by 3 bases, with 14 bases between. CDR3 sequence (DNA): TGTGCCAGCAGAAAGAAGACAGGCTCTAATGAAAAACTGTTTTTT. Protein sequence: CASRKKTGSNEKLFF.

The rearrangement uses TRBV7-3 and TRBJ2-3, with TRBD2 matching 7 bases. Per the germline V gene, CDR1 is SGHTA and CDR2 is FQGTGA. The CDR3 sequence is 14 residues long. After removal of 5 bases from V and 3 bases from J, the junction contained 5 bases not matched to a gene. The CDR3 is CASSQGGWTDTQYF. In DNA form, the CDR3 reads TGTGCCAGCAGCCAGGGAGGGTGGACAGATACGCAGTATTTT.